The rows below give T cell receptor beta chains drawn from one sample of a study of spatial heterogeneity in lung cancer. TCRdb reprocessed the 5' RACE reads via MiXCR and lists one record per CDR3 protein. The sample gives tens of thousands of distinct CDR3 sequences, around 6.5% of which show up once; roughly 45% is in the top ten. Material: PBMCs, obtained at surgery. The source of these receptors is a female donor with early-stage non-small cell lung cancer. Both conserved end residues are part of each CDR3. The D gene is left open where the match is weak. The size field is filled for only some rows; it gives once, few, many or a size class.

v_gene,len,abundance,j_gene,d_gene,CDR3nt,CDR3aa
TRBV7-9,13,many,TRBJ2-7,.,TGTGCCAGCAGCTTAGGGAAATCGAGCGAGCAGTACTTC,CASSLGKSSEQYF
TRBV20-1,16,many,TRBJ1-5,TRBD1,TGCAGTGCTAGTGGACAGGGGGCTCGAAGCAATCAGCCCCAGCATTTT,CSASGQGARSNQPQHF
TRBV28,17,.,TRBJ2-6,.,TGTGCCAGCAGTTTGGAGAGGGGGGCTGCTGGGGCCAACGTCCTGACTTTC,CASSLERGAAGANVLTF
TRBV28,15,.,TRBJ1-1,.,TGTGCCAGCAGTTGGGACCCCTGGGAGGGCACTGAAGCTTTCTTT,CASSWDPWEGTEAFF
TRBV28,14,many,TRBJ2-7,.,TGTGCCAGCAGTTTAAGTTCCGGACCTTCCGTTGTATACTTC,CASSLSSGPSVVYF
TRBV28,15,few,TRBJ2-7,.,TGTGCCAGCAGCTCAGGCGGGTCAGACTCCTACGAGCAGTACTTC,CASSSGGSDSYEQYF
TRBV12-3/TRBV12-4,13,.,TRBJ2-1,.,TGTGCCAGCAGTTTGGTGTCGTTGGATGAGCAGTTCTTC,CASSLVSLDEQFF
TRBV4-1,16,few,TRBJ2-5,.,TGCGCCAGCAGCCAGGCCACCGGGACACCCCAAGAGACCCAGTACTTC,CASSQATGTPQETQYF
TRBV6-5,12,many,TRBJ1-1,.,TGTGCCAGCAGGGGGTTTTCGGTTGAAGCTTTCTTT,CASRGFSVEAFF
TRBV28,12,many,TRBJ2-3,.,TGTGCCAGCAGTAGCAGCGCAGATACGCAGTATTTT,CASSSSADTQYF